These 18 T cell receptor beta chains were sequenced from one sample in a study of blood T cells in healthy people across ages (dated by TCRdb to between 2015 and 2016). The library was obtained by 5' RACE. Sequenced using an Illumina HiSeq 2500. A second PCR of roughly 7 to 11 cycles was performed with a sample-barcoded 5' primer and a J-beta primer mix. Through fastp at Q25 and MiXCR, TCRdb rebuilt clones from the public reads, retaining in-frame beta chains. All rows with the same CDR3 protein become a single entry with the most common DNA and genes. This sample lists approximately 1,000,000 distinct CDR3 sequences; 45% were detected once. The top ten hold about 20% of the sample. The sample taken for sequencing was blood. The receptor source for this set is a woman aged 55-70 years in good health.

Concerning this clonotype: One base away lies a much larger clone, so this may be a sequencing read error. The rearrangement joins TRBV12-3 or TRBV12-4 to TRBJ2-3, with 15 bases aligning to TRBD2. This CDR3 region has 16 residues. The CDR3 DNA reads as TGTGCCAGCAGCACTGGGACTAGCGGGAGGACAGATGCGCAGTATTTT. Its translation: CASSTGTSGRTDAQYF.

The chain recombines TRBV4-1 with TRBJ2-1; the match to TRBD2 covers 9 bases. Germline V lookup: CDR1 MGHRA, CDR2 YSYEKL. Trimming took 0 bases from V and 5 from J; bases not matched to a gene: 14. The CDR3 sequence is 19 residues long. DNA of the CDR3: TGCGCCAGCAGCCAAGATATGGCGGGAGGGCCCGCCCTCCACAATGAGCAGTTCTTC. This sequence encodes CASSQDMAGGPALHNEQFF.

In its sample, this clonotype was seen a few times. The rearrangement joins TRBV14 to TRBJ2-7; 12 bases map to TRBD2. V was pared by 3 bases and J by 4 bases, with 10 bases of the junction left unmatched. CDR1 is SGHDN, CDR2 FVKESK, per germline. The CDR3 spans 17 residues. The CDR3 DNA reads as TGTGCCAGCAGCCAGGCCACTAGCGGGAGGAATAGGTACGAGCAGTACTTC. Translated, it gives CASSQATSGRNRYEQYF.

CDR3: CASSDITSGRSYEQYF. The DNA for the CDR3 is TGTGCCAGCAGTGATATTACTAGCGGGAGGTCCTACGAGCAGTACTTC. The gene calls are TRBV2 and TRBJ2-7, with 12 bases aligning to TRBD2. Germline trimming cut 3 bases from V and 1 base from J; bases unmatched to any gene: 4. From germline, CDR1 is SNHLY and CDR2 FYNNEI. The CDR3 is 16 residues long.

The chain carries TRBV7-8 and TRBJ2-7; no definite D call. There are 13 residues in the CDR3. The V end was cut by 3 bases, the J end by 3 bases, with 9 bases between. Germline CDR1 reads SGHVS; CDR2 reads FQNEAQ. This CDR3 is CASSLTHNYEQYF. The CDR3 DNA is TGTGCCAGCAGCTTGACCCATAACTACGAGCAGTACTTC. The variable domain in full, completed from reference TRBV7-8 and TRBJ2-7, reads GAGVSQSPRYKVAKRGQDVALRCDPISGHVSLFWYQQALGQGPEFLTYFQNEAQLDKSGLPSDRFFAERPEGSVSTLKIQRTQQEDSAVYLCASSLTHNYEQYFGPGTRLTVT.

This clonotype came up a few times. The CDR3 nucleotides read TGTGCCAGCAGTTTAGCGGGAGGTAGTAGTGGGCAGTACTTC. This sequence encodes CASSLAGGSSGQYF. The J gene is TRBJ2-4, the V gene TRBV6-1; TRBD2 matches 10 bases. Germline assignment: CDR1 MNHNS and CDR2 SASEGT. V dropped 5 bases and J dropped 13; count of bases not matched to a gene: 11. The length of the CDR3 is 14 residues.

The chain links TRBV20-1 to TRBJ1-6; 7 bases are shared with TRBD1. Germline lookup yields CDR1 DFQATT and CDR2 SNEGSKA (reference sequence). V shed 3 bases, J shed 6 bases, and the junction held 8 bases outside the gene matches. CDR3 length equals 15 residues. CDR3 loop: CSARGPGQLNSPLHF. In DNA form, the CDR3 reads TGCAGTGCTAGGGGACCGGGACAGCTTAATTCACCCCTCCACTTT.

This clonotype has only a few counts. The CDR3 loop reads CSATSTGSNYGYTF. CDR3 in DNA: TGCAGCGCCACCTCGACAGGGTCTAACTATGGCTACACCTTC. V and J are TRBV29-1 and TRBJ1-2, with 7 bases that match TRBD1. The CDR3 runs 14 residues. Germline CDR1 is SQVTM and CDR2 is ANQGSEA. Trimming at V came to 7 bases and at J to 0 bases, leaving 8 bases not matched to a gene.

The V and J genes are TRBV6-6 and TRBJ1-2; D call uncertain. Trimming left V 5 bases short and J 2 bases short, with 9 bases between. The V gene's germline CDR1 is MNHNY and CDR2 SVGAGI (reference sequence). The CDR3 has 13 residues. CDR3 in amino acids: CASSDLQNYGYTF. CDR3 nucleotide sequence: TGTGCCAGCAGTGACTTACAGAACTATGGCTACACCTTC.

The chain links TRBV10-1 to TRBJ2-1, with 9 bases lining up with TRBD1. V shed 3 bases and J 8 bases; nucleotides not matched to a gene: 8. CDR1 is WNHNN and CDR2 is SYGVQD in the germline V gene (reference sequence). CDR3 length equals 15 residues. The CDR3 here is CASSDPGTGFDEQFF. CDR3 in DNA: TGCGCCAGCAGTGACCCCGGGACAGGGTTCGATGAGCAGTTCTTC.

This clonotype has more than one count but fewer than ten. The chain couples TRBV2 to TRBJ2-6; 9 positions agree with TRBD1. V trimming: 4 bases; J trimming: 2 bases; junction bases outside the gene matches: 6. In germline, CDR1 is SNHLY, CDR2 FYNNEI. The CDR3 totals 17 residues. CDR3 sequence reads: CASSGGQGKAGANVLTF. The CDR3 DNA sequence: TGTGCCAGCAGTGGGGGACAGGGAAAAGCTGGGGCCAACGTCCTGACTTTC.

This chain connects TRBV4-1 to TRBJ2-1, with 8 bases that match TRBD2. This CDR3 comprises 17 residues. V trimming: 3 bases; J trimming: 1 base; junction bases outside the gene matches: 8. Germline CDR1 MGHRA, CDR2 YSYEKL. For the CDR3, the DNA is TGCGCCAGCAGCCAGGCCCCGGGAGGGCCTTCCTACAATGAGCAGTTCTTC. It yields the protein CASSQAPGGPSYNEQFF.

V and J are TRBV15 and TRBJ2-5; no clear D. This CDR3 contains 15 residues. Trimming cost V 0 bases and J 1 base, with 9 bases left between them. Germline V gene sequence: CDR1 LNHNV, CDR2 YYDKDF (reference sequence). CDR3 in amino acids: CATSRDLSSQETQYF. The CDR3 DNA sequence: TGTGCCACCAGCAGAGATTTGAGCAGCCAAGAGACCCAGTACTTC. The variable domain in full, completed from reference TRBV15 and TRBJ2-5, reads DAMVIQNPRYQVTQFGKPVTLSCSQTLNHNVMYWYQQKSSQAPKLLFHYYDKDFNNEADTPDNFQSRRPNTSFCFLDIRSPGLGDTAMYLCATSRDLSSQETQYFGPGTRLLVL.

The chain carries TRBV11-2 and TRBJ2-4; the D is unclear. CDR3 length: 13 residues. Germline CDR1 reads SGHAT; CDR2 reads FQNNGV. The germline V and J ends were trimmed by 3 bases and 5 bases, with 8 bases remaining between them. The CDR3 sequence is CASSFVVENIQYF. Written as DNA, the CDR3 is TGTGCCAGCAGCTTCGTGGTTGAAAACATTCAGTACTTC.

The chain links TRBV25-1 to TRBJ2-1; 7 bases map to TRBD2. With 2 bases clipped from V and 4 bases from J, the junction kept 5 bases outside the gene matches. Germline CDR1 is MGHDK and CDR2 is SYGVNS. The CDR3 extends over 15 amino acids. The chain's CDR3 is CASSERASGYNEQFF. For the CDR3, the DNA is TGTGCCAGCAGTGAACGGGCTAGCGGATACAATGAGCAGTTCTTC.

There are a few counts of this clonotype. The rearrangement joins TRBV6-2 or TRBV6-3 to TRBJ1-2; the D is unclear. The ends were cut back, 0 bases at V and 7 bases at J, with 12 bases in the middle. Per germline, CDR1 MNHEY and CDR2 SVGEGT. The CDR3 contains 14 residues. CDR3: CASSYSSGIRGYTF. CDR3 nucleotide sequence: TGTGCCAGCAGTTACTCATCTGGGATACGTGGCTACACCTTC.

V is TRBV6-6 and J is TRBJ1-6; D is possibly TRBD1 (5 bases). The CDR3 totals 13 residues. Germline V gene data show CDR1 as MNHNY and CDR2 as SVGAGI (reference sequence). V lost 10 bases to trimming and J lost 7 bases, with 14 bases between them. CDR3 amino acids: CAIGGGGNSPLHF. The CDR3, as DNA: TGTGCCATCGGGGGGGGTGGCAATTCACCCCTCCACTTT.

The sample holds many counts of this clonotype. J is TRBJ2-7 and V is TRBV4-1; 10 bases match TRBD2. The CDR3 has 14 residues. Germline-derived CDR1 and CDR2 are MGHRA and YSYEKL. V shed 5 bases and J 3 bases; nucleotides not matched to a gene: 4. The CDR3 spells CASSWASGSYEQYF. CDR3 nucleotide sequence: TGCGCCAGCAGCTGGGCTAGCGGGAGCTACGAGCAGTACTTC.